This passage covers 18 T cell receptor beta chains from one sample sequenced in a study of control samples from healthy donors and cancer patients. Produced via immunoSEQ multiplex PCR; TCRdb's table is partial and in-frame only. The repertoire holds 45,000 to 60,000 clones, with around 87% as singletons. Sequencing used PBMCs. The origin of the receptors is a man in his fifties or sixties with head and neck cancer.

The chain has TRBV15 and TRBJ2-7, with 9 bases lining up with TRBD2. Germline CDR1 and CDR2: LNHNV and YYDKDF (reference sequence). V trimming: 0 bases; J trimming: 1 base; junction bases outside the gene matches: 7. This CDR3 has 17 amino acids. The CDR3, as DNA: TGTGCCACCAGCAGAGATACTTCTAGCGGGACGTCCTACGAGCAGTACTTC. Its translation is CATSRDTSSGTSYEQYF.

In this sample, this clone turned up once. V and J are TRBV11-2 and TRBJ1-4, with D maybe TRBD1 (5 bases). This CDR3 is 14 amino acids long. V dropped 3 bases and J dropped 5 bases, with 10 bases sitting between them. Germline V gene data show CDR1 as SGHAT and CDR2 as FQNNGV. CDR3 in amino acids: CASSLGRINEKLFF. The CDR3 DNA reads TGTGCCAGCAGCTTGGGACGGATAAATGAAAAACTGTTTTTT.

The genes are TRBV4-3 and TRBJ2-1; 7 bases match TRBD2. In germline, CDR1 is LGHNA, CDR2 YSLEER. J was trimmed by 8 bases and V by 0 bases; bases with no gene match: 4. The CDR3 runs 14 residues. CDR3 nucleotides: TGCGCCAGCAGCCAAGATGCGCGGGAGTATGAGCAGTTCTTC. Translated: CASSQDAREYEQFF.

The CDR3 sequence is CASSQAGQGYGYTF. The CDR3 coding sequence is TGCGCCAGCAGCCAAGCGGGACAGGGCTATGGCTACACCTTC. J is TRBJ1-2 and V is TRBV4-1; 9 bases line up with TRBD1. After removal of 1 base from V and 4 bases from J, the junction contained 1 base not matched to a gene. In germline, CDR1 is MGHRA, CDR2 YSYEKL. The CDR3 is 14 residues long.

The rearrangement links TRBV5-4 to TRBJ2-7; D ambiguous. CDR3 size: 12 residues. Germline V lookup: CDR1 SGHNT, CDR2 YYREEE (reference sequence). V was trimmed by 4 bases and J by 4 bases, leaving 9 bases between them. The CDR3, as DNA: TGTGCCAGCAGCCTTGACGGATACGAGCAGTACTTC. It translates to CASSLDGYEQYF.

This clone was recorded once. The rearrangement links TRBV28 to TRBJ2-7; the D is unclear. The CDR3 consists of 11 residues. Germline V gene sequence: CDR1 MDHEN, CDR2 SYDVKM. V gave up 0 bases and J gave up 6 bases, with 3 bases separating them. CDR3 region: CASSLWGEQYF. The CDR3 DNA reads TGTGCCAGCAGTTTATGGGGCGAGCAGTACTTC.

This rearrangement joins TRBV15 to TRBJ1-3; 9 bases match TRBD1. The CDR3 is 16 amino acids. Looked up from germline, CDR1 is LNHNV and CDR2 is YYDKDF (reference sequence). With V trimmed by 3 bases and J by 1 base, 4 bases remained unmatched. The CDR3 sequence is CATSRDRGPSGNTIYF. The CDR3 DNA reads TGTGCCACCAGCAGGGACAGGGGACCTTCTGGAAACACCATATATTTT.

V usage is TRBV3-1 (or the pseudogene TRBV3-2) and J usage is TRBJ2-3; 9 nucleotides agree with TRBD2. Germline CDR1 LGHDT, CDR2 YNNKEL (reference sequence). The V segment lost 0 bases and the J segment 3 bases; nucleotides outside the gene matches: 13. CDR3 length: 19 amino acids. The CDR3 bases are TGTGCCAGCAGCCAAGATCTCCAGCGGGGGGCCTTAAGGACAGATACGCAGTATTTT. It yields the protein CASSQDLQRGALRTDTQYF.

The chain links TRBV5-6 to TRBJ2-5; TRBD2 might be the D (6 bases). Germline CDR1 is SGHDT and CDR2 is YYEEEE. The CDR3 totals 14 residues. Trimming shortened V by 2 bases and J by 2 bases, and 10 bases separated the two germline ends. CDR3 nucleotides: TGTGCCAGCAGCTTTGGGGGGAATCAAGAGACCCAGTACTTC. Translating it yields CASSFGGNQETQYF.

The rearrangement joins TRBV5-4 to TRBJ1-6, with 9 bases aligning to TRBD1. J was trimmed by 10 bases and V by 5 bases; bases with no gene match: 10. The CDR3 is 15 amino acids. From germline, CDR1 is SGHNT and CDR2 YYREEE (reference sequence). CDR3 protein: CASRSSGTGKSPLHF. The CDR3 bases are TGTGCCAGCAGGTCGTCCGGGACAGGGAAATCACCCCTCCACTTT. Drawing the rest from reference TRBV5-4 and TRBJ1-6, the complete variable domain is ETGVTQSPTHLIKTRGQQVTLRCSSQSGHNTVSWYQQALGQGPQFIFQYYREEENGRGNFPPRFSGLQFPNYSSELNVNALELDDSALYLCASRSSGTGKSPLHFGNGTRLTVT.

The gene calls are TRBV18 and TRBJ1-3; TRBD1 agrees at 8 bases. The V and J ends lost 0 bases and 2 bases, in that order; junction bases with no gene match: 3. CDR1 is KGHSH and CDR2 is LQKENI in the germline V gene. The CDR3 runs 16 residues. The DNA for the CDR3 is TGTGCCAGCTCACCACCTCAGGGGGCGGCTGGAAACACCATATATTTT. Its protein is CASSPPQGAAGNTIYF. Full variable domain (missing parts from reference TRBV18 and TRBJ1-3): NAGVMQNPRHLVRRRGQEARLRCSPMKGHSHVYWYRQLPEEGLKFMVYLQKENIIDESGMPKERFSAEFPKEGPSILRIQQVVRGDSAAYFCASSPPQGAAGNTIYFGEGSWLTVV.

This chain joins TRBV6-5 and TRBJ1-1; D is ambiguous. The CDR3 sequence is 12 residues long. Germline V gene lookup returns CDR1 MNHEY and CDR2 SVGAGI. The V and J ends lost 2 bases and 5 bases respectively, with 6 bases between them. The CDR3 DNA is TGTGCCAGCAGTTACCCGCTGACTGAAGCTTTCTTT. Protein sequence: CASSYPLTEAFF.

This clone was found once. An end of the junction differs from the germline gene, which may be a read error. At the DNA level, this CDR3 is encoded by other sequences in the same sample as well. The chain employs TRBV9 and TRBJ2-2; 10 bases map to TRBD2. The CDR3 has 14 residues. Germline V lookup: CDR1 SGDLS, CDR2 YYNGEE. CDR3 protein: CASSGGANTGELFF. The CDR3 nucleotides read TGCGCCAGCAGCGGGGGGGCGAACACCGGGGAGCTGTTTTTT. Drawing the rest from reference TRBV9 and TRBJ2-2, the complete variable domain is DSGVTQTPKHLITATGQRVTLRCSPRSGDLSVYWYQQSLDQGLQFLIQYYNGEERAKGNILERFSAQQFPDLHSELNLSSLELGDSALYFCASSGGANTGELFFGEGSRLTVL.

The chain uses TRBV19 and TRBJ2-4; D is tentatively TRBD1 or TRBD2 (5 bases each). Trimming shortened V by 0 bases and J by 7 bases, and 10 bases separated the two germline ends. Germline CDR1 LNHDA, CDR2 SQIVND (reference sequence). This CDR3 is 14 amino acids long. This chain's CDR3 is CASSIDRDVNIQYF. CDR3 nucleotide sequence: TGTGCCAGTAGTATAGATCGGGACGTTAACATTCAGTACTTC.

This sequence joins TRBV19 and TRBJ2-3; D may correspond to TRBD1 or TRBD2 (5 bases each). Germline CDR1 and CDR2: LNHDA and SQIVND (reference sequence). The V end was cut by 3 bases, the J end by 1 base, with 11 bases between. The length of the CDR3 is 15 residues. The CDR3 loop reads CASSMVLGGTDTQYF. The CDR3 DNA follows: TGTGCCAGTAGTATGGTGTTGGGGGGCACAGATACGCAGTATTTT.

The chain carries TRBV9 and TRBJ1-3; a possible D gene is TRBD1 (5 bases). Trimming left V 4 bases short and J 0 bases short, with 14 bases between. Germline values: CDR1 SGDLS, CDR2 YYNGEE. This CDR3 is 16 amino acids long. This CDR3 reads CASSPRGGSSGNTIYF. In DNA, the CDR3 is TGTGCCAGCAGCCCTCGCGGGGGTAGCTCTGGAAACACCATATATTTT.

The chain uses TRBV6-2 or TRBV6-3 and TRBJ1-2; tentatively, D is TRBD1 (5 bases). The germline V gene has CDR1 MNHEY and CDR2 SVGEGT. The CDR3 has 14 amino acids. Trimming took off 2 bases at V and 7 bases at J, with 14 bases between the two ends. In nucleotides, the CDR3 is TGTGCCAGCAGTTACCTCGGGACCCCACTTGGCTACACCTTC. Translating gives CASSYLGTPLGYTF.

This clone showed up just once. V is TRBV6-6 and J is TRBJ1-6; D remains ambiguous. Germline CDR1 reads MNHNY; CDR2 reads SVGAGI (reference sequence). The CDR3 extends over 14 amino acids. Trimming removed 4 bases at V and 8 bases at J, with 12 bases between. The CDR3 DNA reads as TGTGCCAGCAGTTTTGAATTGGACGATTCACCCCTCCACTTT. Translating gives CASSFELDDSPLHF.